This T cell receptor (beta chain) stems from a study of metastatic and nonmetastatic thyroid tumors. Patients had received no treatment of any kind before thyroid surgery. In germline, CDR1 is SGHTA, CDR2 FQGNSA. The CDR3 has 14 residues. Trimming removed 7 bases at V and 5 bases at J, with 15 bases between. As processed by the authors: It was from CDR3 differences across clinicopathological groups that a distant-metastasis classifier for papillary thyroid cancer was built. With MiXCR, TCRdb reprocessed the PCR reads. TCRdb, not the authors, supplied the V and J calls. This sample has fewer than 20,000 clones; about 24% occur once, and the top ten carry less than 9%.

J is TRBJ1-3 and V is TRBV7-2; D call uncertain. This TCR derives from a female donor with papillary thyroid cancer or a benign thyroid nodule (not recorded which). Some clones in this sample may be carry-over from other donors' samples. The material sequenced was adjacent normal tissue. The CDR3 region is CASNFLGSRNTIYF. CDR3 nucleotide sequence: TGTGCCAGCAACTTTCTGGGATCGCGAAACACCATATATTTT.